The sequence of this T cell receptor beta chain was determined in a study of blood T cell repertoires in COVID-19. Study-level background: Samples came from the United States, Italy and Spain, spanning acute and convalescent COVID-19. T cells, B-cell-depleted T cells, or PBMCs provided the cDNA or gDNA that served as material.

This clone has only a few counts. Authors' data handling: Estimates of nucleated cell counts were drawn from the amplification of reference gene primers. This table comes from immunoSEQ multiplex PCR, and its TCRdb copy is limited to in-frame clones, with some not included. Clone size and the V and J calls come from that table; the DNA yielded D and trimming. The sample lists tens of thousands of clones; roughly 83% were seen once. Looked up from germline, CDR1 is SGHKS and CDR2 is YYEKEE (reference sequence). This CDR3 has 15 residues. Germline trimming cut 4 bases from V and 4 bases from J; bases unmatched to any gene: 7.

The chain uses TRBV5-5 and TRBJ1-2, with 10 positions matching TRBD1. The specimen was peripheral blood. The TCR comes from a man in his forties or fifties with acute or convalescent COVID-19. CDR3 protein: CASSPRDRGSYGYTF. The CDR3 DNA sequence: TGTGCCAGCAGCCCTCGGGACAGGGGATCCTATGGCTACACCTTC.